The 32 T cell receptor beta chains reported below all come from one sample, sequenced in a study of T cell responses to AZD1222 COVID-19 vaccine. Libraries were prepared by immunoSEQ multiplex PCR; TCRdb keeps only in-frame clonotypes and omits some of them. The data hold 95,000 to 150,000 clones, with approximately 86% observed a single time. The sample was peripheral blood, taken on day 0 of AZD1222 vaccination. All receptors derive from an adult in good health.

The chain has TRBV29-1 and TRBJ2-3; weak D call: TRBD2 (6 bases). CDR1 SQVTM and CDR2 ANQGSEA come from the germline V gene. V was cut by 2 bases and J by 2 bases, with 8 bases left in between. This CDR3 is built from 13 residues. In nucleotides, the CDR3 is TGCAGCGTTGAATTGGACTACACAGATACGCAGTATTTT. It codes for CSVELDYTDTQYF.

The genes are TRBV27 and TRBJ1-1; D gene ambiguous. Trimming stripped 5 bases from V and 1 base from J, with 20 bases between. The CDR3 spans 17 residues. Germline CDR1 and CDR2: MNHEY and SMNVEV (reference sequence). The CDR3 protein is CASSLPPFHDTNTEAFF. CDR3 DNA: TGTGCCAGCAGTCTACCCCCTTTCCACGACACGAACACTGAAGCTTTCTTT.

This clone was observed once. The genes are TRBV7-2 and TRBJ2-1; D unresolved. The CDR3 sequence is 16 residues long. Trimming took off 0 bases at V and 4 bases at J, with 13 bases between the two ends. Germline loops: CDR1 SGHTA, CDR2 FQGNSA. This CDR3 reads CASSLAAPWGYNEQFF. The CDR3 DNA follows: TGTGCCAGCAGCTTAGCGGCCCCTTGGGGTTACAATGAGCAGTTCTTC.

V and J are TRBV11-2 and TRBJ2-5; D perhaps matches TRBD2 (6 bases). V lost 5 bases and J lost 4, with 17 bases in between. Germline V lookup: CDR1 SGHAT, CDR2 FQNNGV. The length of the CDR3 is 15 residues. CDR3 DNA: TGTGCCAGCAGCGCCGGGAGTTTACGTGGAGAGACCCAGTACTTC. Translating it yields CASSAGSLRGETQYF.

The V gene is TRBV6-5, the J gene TRBJ2-3, with 9 nucleotides matching TRBD1. The trim removed 6 bases at V and 4 bases at J, leaving 8 bases unmatched. The CDR3 spans 15 residues. Germline V gene lookup returns CDR1 MNHEY and CDR2 SVGAGI. The CDR3 bases are TGTGCCAGCAGACGGGGACAGGGATTCGCAGATACGCAGTATTTT. Its protein is CASRRGQGFADTQYF.

This clone was seen just once. CDR3 protein: CAISEVPNTEAFF. For the CDR3, the DNA is TGTGCCATCAGTGAAGTCCCGAACACTGAAGCTTTCTTT. The rearrangement links TRBV10-3 to TRBJ1-1; D uncertain. Germline assignment: CDR1 ENHRY and CDR2 SYGVKD. V was pared by 3 bases and J by 1 base, with 6 bases between. CDR3 length: 13 residues.

The V call is TRBV19, the J call TRBJ2-1; TRBD2 matches at 14 bases. The germline CDR1 and CDR2 sequences are LNHDA and SQIVND (reference sequence). The CDR3 spans 19 residues. V was pared by 6 bases and J by 1 base, with 11 bases of the junction left unmatched. Written as DNA, the CDR3 is TGTGCCAGTAGGGCCACGGGACTAGCGGGAGAATGGTCCTACAATGAGCAGTTCTTC. Its protein product is CASRATGLAGEWSYNEQFF.

The chain recombines TRBV19 with TRBJ2-5; 8 bases match TRBD2. CDR1 is LNHDA, CDR2 SQIVND, per germline (reference sequence). There are 14 residues in the CDR3. V dropped 5 bases and J dropped 3; count of bases not matched to a gene: 5. CDR3 in DNA: TGTGCCAGTAGTGACAGCGGGAGAGAAGAGACCCAGTACTTC. It is translated as CASSDSGREETQYF.

The chain joins TRBV11-2 to TRBJ1-4; TRBD1 is a possible D gene (5 bases). CDR1 is SGHAT and CDR2 is FQNNGV in the germline V gene. This CDR3 has 13 residues. Trimming pared 10 bases from V and 4 bases from J, leaving 13 bases between. Here the CDR3 reads CATGAGHNEKLFF. The DNA of the CDR3 is TGTGCCACTGGGGCAGGACATAATGAAAAACTGTTTTTT.

CDR3 region: CASSSRDRSYGYTF. The CDR3 DNA sequence: TGTGCCAGCAGCTCCCGGGACAGGAGCTATGGCTACACCTTC. V and J are TRBV5-4 and TRBJ1-2, with TRBD1 identical over 8 bases. The V segment lost 3 bases and the J segment 4 bases; nucleotides outside the gene matches: 5. CDR1 is SGHNT, CDR2 YYREEE, per germline (reference sequence). The CDR3 is 14 residues long.

The rearrangement links TRBV10-3 to TRBJ2-7; D may be TRBD1 (5 bases). Germline V CDR1 and CDR2: ENHRY, SYGVKD. The CDR3 is 13 amino acids. V was shortened by 4 bases and J by 5 bases, with 12 bases between the two germline ends. The CDR3 region is CAISAGRDDEQYF. DNA for the CDR3: TGTGCCATCAGTGCGGGCAGGGATGACGAGCAGTACTTC.

This clone occurred a few times. This sequence joins TRBV19 and TRBJ2-1, with 8 positions matching TRBD2. CDR3 length: 16 amino acids. Per germline, CDR1 LNHDA and CDR2 SQIVND (reference sequence). J lost 7 bases, V lost 1 base, and 9 bases had no gene match. The chain's CDR3 is CASSIVAAGGPNEQFF. Here the CDR3 DNA reads TGTGCCAGTAGTATAGTTGCCGCGGGAGGCCCTAATGAGCAGTTCTTC.

This sequence joins TRBV6-5 and TRBJ1-5; the D is unclear. Trimming took 7 bases from V and 2 from J, leaving 12 bases between them. CDR1 is MNHEY and CDR2 is SVGAGI in the germline V gene. The CDR3 is 14 amino acids. CDR3 nucleotide sequence: TGTGCCAGCAAGGCGTCCAGCGGCAATCAGCCCCAGCATTTT. Translating gives CASKASSGNQPQHF.

The chain links TRBV24-1 to TRBJ2-1, with 8 nucleotides matching TRBD2. After removal of 4 bases from V and 3 bases from J, the junction contained 4 bases not matched to a gene. The CDR3 is 15 amino acids. Germline lookup yields CDR1 KGHDR and CDR2 SFDVKD. CDR3 DNA: TGTGCCACCAGTGAGCCGACTAGCGTCTACAATGAGCAGTTCTTC. Translation gives CATSEPTSVYNEQFF.

This sequence joins TRBV5-4 and TRBJ1-2; 7 bases fit TRBD1. Unmatched junction bases numbered 4, after V lost 0 bases and J lost 8 bases. There are 13 residues in the CDR3. CDR1 and CDR2 (germline): SGHNT, YYREEE (reference sequence). CDR3 nucleotides: TGTGCCAGCAGCTTGGGGACAGGTGGAGGCTACACCTTC. Its protein product is CASSLGTGGGYTF.

This clone was detected only a few times. The gene calls are TRBV6-1 and TRBJ1-2; D is undetermined. This CDR3 has 14 amino acids. Trimming removed 0 bases from V and 2 bases from J, with 7 bases in between. CDR1 and CDR2 (germline): MNHNS, SASEGT. The CDR3 DNA is TGTGCCAGCAGTGAAGCAGGAGGGAACTATGGCTACACCTTC. It codes for CASSEAGGNYGYTF.

This clone has a handful of counts. The chain uses TRBV2 and TRBJ1-5; a weak D match, TRBD1 (5 bases). The V gene's germline CDR1 is SNHLY and CDR2 FYNNEI. CDR3 length: 15 residues. V lost 5 bases to trimming and J lost 4 bases, with 15 bases between them. The CDR3 nucleotides are TGTGCCAGCAGTCGCCTAGGGACCTCAAATCAGCCCCAGCATTTT. This translates into CASSRLGTSNQPQHF. The full variable domain, its missing parts supplied by reference TRBV2 and TRBJ1-5, is EPEVTQTPSHQVTQMGQEVILRCVPISNHLYFYWYRQILGQKVEFLVSFYNNEISEKSEIFDDQFSVERPDGSNFTLKIRSTKLEDSAMYFCASSRLGTSNQPQHFGDGTRLSIL.

V usage is TRBV6-5 and J usage is TRBJ1-2, with D possibly being TRBD1 (5 bases). Trimming cost V 7 bases and J 4 bases, with 10 bases left between them. Germline V CDR1 and CDR2: MNHEY, SVGAGI. The CDR3 loop spans 12 amino acids. The CDR3 here is CASKGSPYGYTF. Written as DNA, the CDR3 is TGTGCCAGCAAGGGGTCCCCCTATGGCTACACCTTC.

V is TRBV3-1 (or the pseudogene TRBV3-2) and J is TRBJ2-7; 9 bases align to TRBD2. The CDR3 sequence is 14 residues long. Germline CDR1 LGHDT, CDR2 YNNKEL (reference sequence). V dropped 5 bases and J dropped 4; count of bases not matched to a gene: 6. The DNA for the CDR3 is TGTGCCAGCAGCTTTCGCGGGAGGGCTTACGAGCAGTACTTC. It yields the protein CASSFRGRAYEQYF.

The gene calls are TRBV15 and TRBJ1-2; a possible D gene is TRBD1 (5 bases). The CDR3 contains 14 residues. V dropped 0 bases and J dropped 5 bases, with 10 bases sitting between them. The germline CDR1 and CDR2 sequences are LNHNV and YYDKDF (reference sequence). CDR3 DNA sequence: TGTGCCACCAGCAGAGATTCAGGGAAATATGGCTACACCTTC. Amino acids: CATSRDSGKYGYTF.

This chain joins TRBV24-1 and TRBJ1-5, with TRBD1 matching 11 bases. The CDR3 is 18 residues long. Looked up from germline, CDR1 is KGHDR and CDR2 is SFDVKD. V lost 3 bases to trimming and J lost 5 bases; unmatched junction nucleotides: 11. The CDR3 protein is CATSDRDRGVPGDQPQHF. Written as DNA, the CDR3 is TGTGCCACCAGTGATCGGGACAGGGGGGTCCCAGGCGATCAGCCCCAGCATTTT.

The chain is built from TRBV19 and TRBJ2-7; tentatively, D is TRBD1 (6 bases). V gave up 7 bases and J gave up 3 bases, with 10 bases separating them. The V gene's germline CDR1 is LNHDA and CDR2 SQIVND (reference sequence). The CDR3 is made up of 12 amino acids. The CDR3 DNA sequence: TGTGCCAGTATGGGGGCGGGCTACGAGCAGTACTTC. Its protein is CASMGAGYEQYF. The variable domain in full, completed from reference TRBV19 and TRBJ2-7, reads DGGITQSPKYLFRKEGQNVTLSCEQNLNHDAMYWYRQDPGQGLRLIYYSQIVNDFQKGDIAEGYSVSREKKESFPLTVTSAQKNPTAFYLCASMGAGYEQYFGPGTRLTVT.

The rearrangement joins TRBV15 to TRBJ1-5, with 11 positions matching TRBD1. The CDR3 has 21 residues. V was pared by 0 bases and J by 3 bases, with 16 bases of the junction left unmatched. Germline V gives CDR1 LNHNV, CDR2 YYDKDF (reference sequence). CDR3 sequence reads: CATSRDPEGQGDRGPNQPQHF. The CDR3 DNA is TGTGCCACCAGCAGAGATCCCGAGGGACAGGGGGACCGGGGACCCAATCAGCCCCAGCATTTT. Full variable domain (missing parts from reference TRBV15 and TRBJ1-5): DAMVIQNPRYQVTQFGKPVTLSCSQTLNHNVMYWYQQKSSQAPKLLFHYYDKDFNNEADTPDNFQSRRPNTSFCFLDIRSPGLGDTAMYLCATSRDPEGQGDRGPNQPQHFGDGTRLSIL.

The chain has TRBV19 and TRBJ2-3; 11 nucleotides align to TRBD1. This CDR3 has 14 amino acids. From germline, CDR1 is LNHDA and CDR2 SQIVND (reference sequence). V lost 4 bases to trimming and J lost 5 bases; unmatched junction nucleotides: 2. CDR3 coding DNA: TGTGCCAGTAGTAGGGGACAGGGGGGAGATACGCAGTATTTT. Protein: CASSRGQGGDTQYF. Full variable domain (missing parts from reference TRBV19 and TRBJ2-3): DGGITQSPKYLFRKEGQNVTLSCEQNLNHDAMYWYRQDPGQGLRLIYYSQIVNDFQKGDIAEGYSVSREKKESFPLTVTSAQKNPTAFYLCASSRGQGGDTQYFGPGTRLTVL.

In this sample, this clone turned up a few times. The chain has TRBV28 and TRBJ2-7, with 10 positions matching TRBD2. CDR1 MDHEN and CDR2 SYDVKM come from the germline V gene. The trim removed 2 bases at V and 2 bases at J, leaving 9 bases unmatched. This CDR3 is 17 amino acids long. CDR3 loop: CASSLQAGGPMAYEQYF. DNA for the CDR3: TGTGCCAGCAGTTTACAAGCGGGAGGGCCCATGGCCTACGAGCAGTACTTC.

This chain uses TRBV4-1 with TRBJ1-1, with 7 bases identical to TRBD1. The CDR3 extends over 15 amino acids. The junction had 3 bases not matched to a gene; V was cut back by 1 base and J by 1 base. CDR1 is MGHRA, CDR2 YSYEKL, per germline. CDR3 region: CASSQAGTANTEAFF. The CDR3 DNA follows: TGCGCCAGCAGCCAAGCGGGGACAGCGAACACTGAAGCTTTCTTT.

The V gene is TRBV10-3, the J gene TRBJ2-4; TRBD1 or TRBD2 may be the D gene (7 bases each). This CDR3 comprises 17 residues. The germline V gene encodes CDR1 ENHRY and CDR2 SYGVKD. V lost 0 bases, J lost 3 bases, and 15 bases lay in between. The CDR3 region has the DNA TGTGCCATCAGTGAGTCTACACCAGGGGGGGGCAAAAACATTCAGTACTTC. Translating it yields CAISESTPGGGKNIQYF.

CDR3 in amino acids: CASSQFPGVSGNTIYF. DNA of the CDR3: TGTGCCAGCAGCCAATTCCCAGGGGTCTCTGGAAACACCATATATTTT. J is TRBJ1-3 and V is TRBV3-1 (or the pseudogene TRBV3-2), with D possibly being TRBD1 (6 bases). Between the trimmed V and J ends, which lost 2 bases and 0 bases, there was a span of 11 bases. Germline V gene sequence: CDR1 LGHDT, CDR2 YNNKEL (reference sequence). The CDR3 totals 16 residues.

The gene calls are TRBV5-1 and TRBJ1-1; tentative D call: TRBD1 (5 bases). Germline-derived CDR1 and CDR2 are SGHRS and YFSETQ. This CDR3 contains 13 residues. V dropped 4 bases and J dropped 6 bases, with 13 bases sitting between them. The CDR3 DNA is TGCGCCAGCAGCGGGGACCTTGGCGCTGAAGCTTTCTTT. It yields the protein CASSGDLGAEAFF.

The V call is TRBV5-1, the J call TRBJ2-1, with 7 bases lining up with TRBD2. Trimming cost V 3 bases and J 10 bases; bases outside gene matches: 7. The length of the CDR3 is 13 residues. Germline V lookup: CDR1 SGHRS, CDR2 YFSETQ. The CDR3 region has the DNA TGCGCCAGCAGCTACCGGACTAGTGGGGAGCAGTTCTTC. It is translated as CASSYRTSGEQFF.

The rearrangement joins TRBV28 to TRBJ2-7, with TRBD2 matching over 8 bases. The length of the CDR3 is 14 residues. In germline, CDR1 is MDHEN, CDR2 SYDVKM. V lost 3 bases to trimming and J lost 4 bases; unmatched junction nucleotides: 5. This chain's CDR3 is CASSFRGGPYEQYF. In DNA form, the CDR3 reads TGTGCCAGCAGTTTTCGGGGGGGGCCTTACGAGCAGTACTTC.

On this clone itself: Sequence at one end of the junction differs from germline and may be a read error. The chain uses TRBV2 and TRBJ2-2, with TRBD1 as a possible D gene (5 bases). The CDR3 length is 12 residues. CDR1 and CDR2 (germline): SNHLY, FYNNEI. CDR3 region: CASREGAGELFF. In DNA form, the CDR3 reads TGTGCCAGCAGAGAAGGGGCCGGGGAGCTGTTTTTT.